The TCR beta chain described here comes from a study of cytomegalovirus exposure and HLA in healthy donors. The germline V and J ends were trimmed by 0 bases and 4 bases, with 13 bases remaining between them. The CDR3 totals 16 residues. Germline V gene sequence: CDR1 MNHEY, CDR2 SVGAGI. PCR was performed using 60 Vbeta and 13 Jbeta primers. Assay: immunoSEQ multiplex PCR; the TCRdb copy retains only in-frame clones and omits some. Of about 130,000 clones in the sample, over 60% were seen once. The chain joins TRBV6-5 to TRBJ1-3; D gene ambiguous. The sequence was obtained from a human donor in good health. The specimen sequenced was PBMCs. CDR3 amino acids: CASSYSDTALGNTIYF. In nucleotides, the CDR3 is TGTGCCAGCAGTTACTCCGACACGGCTTTAGGAAACACCATATATTTT.